Each of the 22 T cell receptor beta chains below was sequenced from the same sample in a study of T-cell reconstitution after alpha-beta-depleted transplantation in children. Researchers prepared the TCRbeta library using unique molecular identifiers, the study reports. TCRdb re-called the PCR reads through MiXCR, storing one row per CDR3 protein. The table includes under 400,000 distinct CDR3 sequences, approximately 23% detected once. This sample comprised PBMCs, mostly from graft donor cells, obtained 180 days after TCRalphabeta/CD19-depleted stem cell transplant. The receptors here all came from a male patient younger than 18 who had a stem cell transplant for acute lymphoblastic leukemia, so the T cells may come from the graft donor.

The V call is TRBV18, the J call TRBJ1-5; no clear D gene. This CDR3 has 15 residues. The V gene's germline CDR1 is KGHSH and CDR2 LQKENI. V was trimmed by 2 bases and J by 1 base, leaving 9 bases between them. The CDR3 coding sequence is TGTGCCAGCTCACCATCCGTAAGGAGCAATCAGCCCCAGCATTTT. Its protein product is CASSPSVRSNQPQHF. The full variable domain, in which reference TRBV18 and TRBJ1-5 provide the parts outside the CDR3, is NAGVMQNPRHLVRRRGQEARLRCSPMKGHSHVYWYRQLPEEGLKFMVYLQKENIIDESGMPKERFSAEFPKEGPSILRIQQVVRGDSAAYFCASSPSVRSNQPQHFGDGTRLSIL.

This clonotype was seen a few times. The chain joins TRBV10-2 to TRBJ2-5; tentatively, D is TRBD1 (7 bases). The CDR3 length is 15 residues. CDR1 WSHSY and CDR2 SAAADI come from the germline V gene. Between the trimmed V and J ends, which lost 3 bases and 4 bases, there was a span of 15 bases. Here the CDR3 reads CASSDRGRQGETQYF. The CDR3 bases are TGCGCCAGCAGTGACAGGGGGAGGCAAGGAGAGACCCAGTACTTC.

This clonotype was found a few times. The chain has TRBV3-1 and TRBJ1-4; a possible D gene is TRBD1 (5 bases). The germline gives CDR1 LGHDT, CDR2 YNNKEL (reference sequence). This CDR3 is built from 17 residues. Trimming pared 6 bases from V and 5 bases from J, leaving 22 bases between. CDR3 in DNA: TGTGCCAGCAGTCACGGGACCATTATCCGCCCCAATGAAAAACTGTTTTTT. Translation: CASSHGTIIRPNEKLFF.

The CDR3 here is CSVEEDTQYF. DNA for the CDR3: TGCAGCGTTGAAGAAGATACGCAGTATTTT. The genes are TRBV29-1 and TRBJ2-3; no definite D call. The CDR3 length is 10 residues. V lost 0 bases to trimming and J lost 5 bases, with 0 bases between them. In germline, CDR1 is SQVTM, CDR2 ANQGSEA.

This clonotype was detected once. The V call is TRBV19, the J call TRBJ2-3, with D hard to call. The CDR3 loop spans 13 amino acids. V lost 6 bases to trimming and J lost 6 bases, with 13 bases between them. Germline-derived CDR1 and CDR2 are LNHDA and SQIVND (reference sequence). Here the CDR3 DNA reads TGTGCCAGTAGCCGAGCCCAGCCGGATACGCAGTATTTT. The encoded protein is CASSRAQPDTQYF.

The genes are TRBV11-1 and TRBJ2-2; 8 positions agree with TRBD1. CDR1 and CDR2 (germline): SGHAT, FQDESV (reference sequence). The CDR3 loop spans 18 amino acids. V trimming: 1 base; J trimming: 3 bases; junction bases outside the gene matches: 10. CDR3 protein: CASSLVLLTGAYTGELFF. For the CDR3, the DNA is TGTGCCAGCAGCTTAGTCCTTCTGACAGGGGCTTACACCGGGGAGCTGTTTTTT.

This clonotype was recorded a few times. The chain is built from TRBV5-1 and TRBJ2-1; 10 bases fit TRBD2. V gave up 1 base and J gave up 9 bases; unmatched junction bases: 7. CDR1 and CDR2 (germline): SGHRS, YFSETQ. This CDR3 region has 15 residues. The CDR3 bases are TGCGCCAGCAGCTTGTCGAGCGGGAGGGCGGGTGAGCAGTTCTTC. The encoded protein is CASSLSSGRAGEQFF.

The V call is TRBV9, the J call TRBJ1-2; D unclear. The CDR3 has 13 amino acids. Germline assignment: CDR1 SGDLS and CDR2 YYNGEE. The germline V and J ends were trimmed by 0 bases and 7 bases, with 10 bases remaining between them. CDR3 nucleotides: TGTGCCAGCAGCGTAGATCCCCGGTCTGGCTACACCTTC. This sequence encodes CASSVDPRSGYTF.

The gene calls are TRBV20-1 and TRBJ2-3; TRBD2 agrees at 10 bases. Trimming cost V 4 bases and J 4 bases; bases outside gene matches: 5. The CDR3 has 14 residues. Germline V gene data show CDR1 as DFQATT and CDR2 as SNEGSKA (reference sequence). CDR3 loop: CSATSGSLPDTQYF. The CDR3 region has the DNA TGCAGTGCTACTAGCGGGAGTTTGCCAGATACGCAGTATTTT.

This clonotype turned up a few times. The rearrangement links TRBV11-2 to TRBJ2-3; D gene unclear. V was trimmed by 1 base and J by 5 bases, leaving 13 bases between them. Germline CDR1 SGHAT, CDR2 FQNNGV. The CDR3 length is 15 residues. This CDR3 reads CASSLGSLVRDTQYF. DNA for the CDR3: TGTGCCAGCAGCTTAGGTTCCCTAGTAAGAGATACGCAGTATTTT.

Only a few counts were recorded for this clonotype. This rearrangement joins TRBV18 to TRBJ2-5, with TRBD2 identical over 14 bases. V gave up 3 bases and J gave up 6 bases; unmatched junction bases: 6. CDR1 is KGHSH, CDR2 LQKENI, per germline. This CDR3 spans 16 amino acids. CDR3 coding DNA: TGTGCCAGCTCACCTACCGGGACTAGCGGGAGTAAGACCCAGTACTTC. Translation: CASSPTGTSGSKTQYF.

This clonotype was recorded many times. The V and J genes are TRBV29-1 and TRBJ2-2; TRBD1 or TRBD2 may be the D gene (6 bases each). Per germline, CDR1 SQVTM and CDR2 ANQGSEA. The germline V and J ends were trimmed by 6 bases and 7 bases, with 18 bases remaining between them. The CDR3 sequence is 14 residues long. The CDR3: CSVLGTPRGGELFF. Written as DNA, the CDR3 is TGCAGCGTCCTCGGGACTCCCAGGGGCGGGGAGCTGTTTTTT.

V and J are TRBV5-1 and TRBJ2-7, with D hard to call. Germline V lookup: CDR1 SGHRS, CDR2 YFSETQ. Deletions cut 0 bases from V and 1 base from J, with 8 bases between. The CDR3 extends over 14 amino acids. The CDR3 DNA sequence: TGCGCCAGCAGCTTGGAGGTTAGATCCTACGAGCAGTACTTC. As protein: CASSLEVRSYEQYF. The full variable domain, with the rest looked up from reference TRBV5-1 and TRBJ2-7, is KAGVTQTPRYLIKTRGQQVTLSCSPISGHRSVSWYQQTPGQGLQFLFEYFSETQRNKGNFPGRFSGRQFSNSRSEMNVSTLELGDSALYLCASSLEVRSYEQYFGPGTRLTVT.

The rearrangement links TRBV28 to TRBJ1-1; D not resolved. Germline CDR1 MDHEN, CDR2 SYDVKM. CDR3 length equals 14 residues. The germline V and J ends were trimmed by 5 bases and 1 base, with 11 bases remaining between them. The CDR3: CASSPYAGNTEAFF. DNA for the CDR3: TGTGCCAGCAGTCCCTACGCAGGGAACACTGAAGCTTTCTTT.

This clonotype was detected only a few times. The chain has TRBV20-1 and TRBJ1-6, with D unclear. Trimming took 1 base from V and 8 from J, leaving 9 bases between them. Germline V CDR1 and CDR2: DFQATT, SNEGSKA (reference sequence). This CDR3 is built from 13 residues. CDR3 sequence: CSARGLPHSPLHF. CDR3 bases: TGCAGTGCTAGAGGGCTTCCCCATTCACCCCTCCACTTT.

This clonotype was seen a few times. The rearrangement uses TRBV6-5 and TRBJ2-1, with 10 bases lining up with TRBD2. Trimming removed 5 bases from V and 7 bases from J; junction bases left unmatched: 14. The germline gives CDR1 MNHEY, CDR2 SVGAGI. This CDR3 is built from 17 residues. Here the CDR3 DNA reads TGTGCCAGCAGTAACCCCCCTCTAGCGGGAGTAATGAATGAGCAGTTCTTC. Translation gives CASSNPPLAGVMNEQFF.

This clonotype was observed a few times. The chain combines TRBV5-1 with TRBJ1-6; 9 nucleotides line up with TRBD1. This CDR3 has 15 residues. J gave up 7 bases and V 4 bases, and 6 bases lay outside the gene matches. Looked up from germline, CDR1 is SGHRS and CDR2 is YFSETQ. The CDR3 sequence: CASSRDRESNSPLHF. CDR3 bases: TGCGCCAGCAGCCGGGACAGGGAATCGAATTCACCCCTCCACTTT.

In its sample, this clonotype was seen many times. The CDR3 DNA reads as TGTGCCAGCAGAGACAGGGGTCCCGGGGGCTACACCTTC. Protein product: CASRDRGPGGYTF. J is TRBJ1-2 and V is TRBV25-1, with TRBD1 matching over 8 bases. The germline V gene encodes CDR1 MGHDK and CDR2 SYGVNS. This CDR3 has 13 amino acids. V dropped 6 bases and J dropped 8; count of bases not matched to a gene: 8.

This chain joins TRBV29-1 and TRBJ1-2; 9 nucleotides match TRBD1. With 8 bases clipped from V and 4 bases from J, the junction kept 5 bases outside the gene matches. CDR1 is SQVTM, CDR2 ANQGSEA, per germline. CDR3 length: 12 amino acids. The DNA for the CDR3 is TGCAGCATCGGACAGGGGCCCTATGGCTACACCTTC. Translation gives CSIGQGPYGYTF.

The J gene is TRBJ2-1, the V gene TRBV7-9; TRBD1 might be the D (6 bases). The V end lost 5 bases, the J end lost 9 bases, and 20 bases lay between the germline ends. From germline, CDR1 is SEHNR and CDR2 FQNEAQ (reference sequence). This CDR3 region has 15 residues. CDR3 sequence (DNA): TGTGCCAGCAGCCTGCGACCGACAGGATATGGTGAGCAGTTCTTC. Protein sequence: CASSLRPTGYGEQFF.

This chain uses TRBV5-1 with TRBJ2-7; no firm D call. Germline V gene sequence: CDR1 SGHRS, CDR2 YFSETQ. The ends were cut back, 5 bases at V and 3 bases at J, with 9 bases in the middle. This CDR3 region has 12 residues. CDR3 DNA: TGCGCCAGCAGTTCAAACAGCTACGAGCAGTACTTC. As protein: CASSSNSYEQYF. The variable domain in full, with the rest retrieved from reference TRBV5-1 and TRBJ2-7, is KAGVTQTPRYLIKTRGQQVTLSCSPISGHRSVSWYQQTPGQGLQFLFEYFSETQRNKGNFPGRFSGRQFSNSRSEMNVSTLELGDSALYLCASSSNSYEQYFGPGTRLTVT.

The CDR3 nucleotides read TGTGCCAGCAGACCCCAGGGTGAGGCCTATGGCTACACCTTC. Translated: CASRPQGEAYGYTF. V and J are TRBV6-1 and TRBJ1-2, with D possibly matching TRBD1 (5 bases). CDR1 is MNHNS and CDR2 is SASEGT in the germline V gene. V lost 6 bases and J lost 4, with 15 bases in between. There are 14 residues in the CDR3.